This TCR beta chain is from a study of blood T cell repertoires in COVID-19. The wider study: In each case, the material was cDNA or gDNA derived from T cells, B-cell-depleted T cells, or PBMCs.

Here immunoSEQ multiplex PCR was the method, and the copy in TCRdb shows in-frame clones only, minus some. Among about half a million clones, 89% were seen once, and the ten largest hold roughly 0.92%. CDR3 length: 15 amino acids. V gave up 1 base and J gave up 1 base, with 12 bases separating them. Germline CDR1 reads SGHNT; CDR2 reads YYREEE (reference sequence). Specimen: peripheral blood. The TCR comes from a man younger than 30 with COVID-19, enrolled during active disease. The rearrangement uses TRBV5-4 and TRBJ2-7, with D maybe TRBD1 (6 bases). The CDR3 region is CASSLPGAVSYEQYF. CDR3 bases: TGTGCCAGCAGCTTGCCAGGGGCGGTATCCTACGAGCAGTACTTC. The whole variable domain, filled in from reference TRBV5-4 and TRBJ2-7, reads ETGVTQSPTHLIKTRGQQVTLRCSSQSGHNTVSWYQQALGQGPQFIFQYYREEENGRGNFPPRFSGLQFPNYSSELNVNALELDDSALYLCASSLPGAVSYEQYFGPGTRLTVT.